The rows below give T cell receptor beta chains drawn from one sample of a study of CD8+CD57+ T cells in acquired aplastic anemia. TCRdb fed the reads into MiXCR, producing one record per CDR3 protein. The profile covers more than 45,000 distinct CDR3 sequences, with roughly 60% appearing a single time and less than 20% taken by the ten largest. Sequencing was performed on sorted CD4+, CD8+, or CD8+CD57+ T cells (not recorded which) from PBMCs. The receptors originated from a human donor with aplastic anemia. Each CDR3 is given with its conserved first and last residue. D genes are given only for firm matches. Size values are once, few and many counts, or a class for expanded clones, and some rows have none.

v_gene: TRBV11-2; abundance: once; j_gene: TRBJ2-5; d_gene: NA; CDR3nt: TGTGCCAGGCGGCGAGACCAAGAGACCCAGTACTTC; CDR3aa: CARRRDQETQYF
v_gene: TRBV11-1; abundance: NA; j_gene: TRBJ2-3; d_gene: NA; CDR3nt: TGTGCCAGCAGCTTAAGCCCGGCTAGGGGCACAGATACGCAGTATTTT; CDR3aa: CASSLSPARGTDTQYF
v_gene: TRBV24-1; abundance: NA; j_gene: TRBJ2-1; d_gene: NA; CDR3nt: TGTGCCACCAGCAAGGAGATACAAGGTGAGCAGTTCTTC; CDR3aa: CATSKEIQGEQFF
v_gene: TRBV7-2; abundance: NA; j_gene: TRBJ2-7; d_gene: TRBD2; CDR3nt: TGTGCCAGCAGCTCTACTCCTAGCGGGGAGTACGAGCAGTACTTC; CDR3aa: CASSSTPSGEYEQYF
v_gene: TRBV10-1; abundance: NA; j_gene: TRBJ2-7; d_gene: NA; CDR3nt: TGCGCCAGCAGCTCAGAACGCGAGCAGTACTTC; CDR3aa: CASSSEREQYF
v_gene: TRBV15; abundance: few; j_gene: TRBJ2-7; d_gene: NA; CDR3nt: TGTGCCACCAGCAGAGATGAGGCGCGCGAGCAGTACTTC; CDR3aa: CATSRDEAREQYF
v_gene: TRBV10-1; abundance: NA; j_gene: TRBJ2-1; d_gene: TRBD1; CDR3nt: TGCGCCAGCAGTCAAAAACCGGGACAGGGGACTGAGCAGTTCTTC; CDR3aa: CASSQKPGQGTEQFF
v_gene: TRBV3-1; abundance: many; j_gene: TRBJ2-1; d_gene: TRBD1; CDR3nt: TGTGCCAGCAGCGTTACAGGGGTCGATCTCGGTGAGCAGTTCTTC; CDR3aa: CASSVTGVDLGEQFF
v_gene: TRBV2; abundance: NA; j_gene: TRBJ2-1; d_gene: NA; CDR3nt: TGTGCCAGCAGCGTAACCCCCGGCGCCAATGAGCAGTTCTTC; CDR3aa: CASSVTPGANEQFF
v_gene: TRBV24-1; abundance: once; j_gene: TRBJ1-2; d_gene: TRBD1; CDR3nt: TGTGCCACCAGTGATCCTGGACAGGCGACTAACTATGGCTACACCTTC; CDR3aa: CATSDPGQATNYGYTF
v_gene: TRBV5-6; abundance: NA; j_gene: TRBJ2-1; d_gene: NA; CDR3nt: TGTGCCAGCAACCCCAGACAGAACGACAATGAGCAGTTCTTC; CDR3aa: CASNPRQNDNEQFF
v_gene: TRBV20-1; abundance: NA; j_gene: TRBJ2-1; d_gene: TRBD2; CDR3nt: TGCAGTTCTGCTGGGACTAGCGGGAGAATGAATGAGCAGTTCTTC; CDR3aa: CSSAGTSGRMNEQFF
v_gene: TRBV15; abundance: NA; j_gene: TRBJ2-7; d_gene: NA; CDR3nt: TGTGCCACCAGCAGCAGCGAGATGGGCAGGCGCTACGAGCAGTACTTC; CDR3aa: CATSSSEMGRRYEQYF
v_gene: TRBV12-5; abundance: NA; j_gene: TRBJ2-2; d_gene: NA; CDR3nt: TGTGCTAGTGGTTTGGTAACAGGGACCCTAAACACCGGGGAGCTGGTTTTT; CDR3aa: CASGLVTGTLNTGELVF
v_gene: TRBV9; abundance: many; j_gene: TRBJ1-6; d_gene: NA; CDR3nt: TGTGCCAGCAGCGCATTCCCGGGACAACTATCACCCCTCCACTTT; CDR3aa: CASSAFPGQLSPLHF
v_gene: TRBV19; abundance: NA; j_gene: TRBJ2-7; d_gene: NA; CDR3nt: TGTGCCAGCCACCGGCTCGAGCAGTACTTC; CDR3aa: CASHRLEQYF
v_gene: TRBV7-9; abundance: many; j_gene: TRBJ1-5; d_gene: TRBD1; CDR3nt: TGTGCCAGCAGCTTTACAGGGGACCCAGGTCAGCCCCAGCATTTT; CDR3aa: CASSFTGDPGQPQHF
v_gene: TRBV9; abundance: NA; j_gene: TRBJ1-2; d_gene: TRBD1; CDR3nt: TGTGCCAGCAGCAACCGGGACAGGGGTGTCTATGGCTACACCTTC; CDR3aa: CASSNRDRGVYGYTF
v_gene: TRBV15; abundance: NA; j_gene: TRBJ2-5; d_gene: NA; CDR3nt: TGTGCCACCAGCAGGGACAGATTCCAAGAGACCCAGTACTTC; CDR3aa: CATSRDRFQETQYF
v_gene: TRBV7-2; abundance: many; j_gene: TRBJ1-3; d_gene: TRBD1; CDR3nt: TGTGCCAGCAGCTCGACAGGGTCTGGAAACACCATATATTTT; CDR3aa: CASSSTGSGNTIYF
v_gene: TRBV19; abundance: many; j_gene: TRBJ2-3; d_gene: TRBD2; CDR3nt: TGTGCCAGTAGTCCCTCTCCTCTCTACGCGGGGGTTGCCACAGATACGCAGTATTTT; CDR3aa: CASSPSPLYAGVATDTQYF
v_gene: TRBV7-6; abundance: many; j_gene: TRBJ1-3; d_gene: NA; CDR3nt: TGTGCCAGCAGCACCTCGGCACGGGGCCACTCTGGAAACACCATATATTTT; CDR3aa: CASSTSARGHSGNTIYF
v_gene: TRBV4-2; abundance: many; j_gene: TRBJ1-2; d_gene: NA; CDR3nt: TGTGCCAGCAGCCAAGATAATTCGGGGGGCCTCTCTCAAGGCTACACCTTC; CDR3aa: CASSQDNSGGLSQGYTF
v_gene: TRBV7-6; abundance: many; j_gene: TRBJ2-1; d_gene: NA; CDR3nt: TGTGCCAGCAGCTTAGAGGTCTCCGGCTACAATGAGCAGTTCTTC; CDR3aa: CASSLEVSGYNEQFF
v_gene: TRBV7-2; abundance: once; j_gene: TRBJ2-7; d_gene: NA; CDR3nt: TGTGCCAGCAGCCCAACTAGCTCTCCAGCCTACGAGCAGTACTTC; CDR3aa: CASSPTSSPAYEQYF
v_gene: TRBV4-2; abundance: many; j_gene: TRBJ1-1; d_gene: NA; CDR3nt: TGTGCCAGCAGCCAAGATAGGGGTTCCACTGAAGCTTTCTTT; CDR3aa: CASSQDRGSTEAFF
v_gene: TRBV27; abundance: NA; j_gene: TRBJ1-5; d_gene: TRBD1; CDR3nt: TGTGCCAGCCGACGGGGACAGGGAGACCGTCAGCCCCAGCATTTT; CDR3aa: CASRRGQGDRQPQHF
v_gene: TRBV7-2; abundance: NA; j_gene: TRBJ2-7; d_gene: TRBD2; CDR3nt: TGTGCCAGCAGCCAAGGACTAGCGGGGGGGCTCGAGCAGTACTTC; CDR3aa: CASSQGLAGGLEQYF
v_gene: TRBV7-6; abundance: NA; j_gene: TRBJ1-6; d_gene: NA; CDR3nt: TGTGCCAGCAGATTAGCGGGGAGGGAAGGCAACGGATCACCCCTCCACTTT; CDR3aa: CASRLAGREGNGSPLHF
v_gene: TRBV9; abundance: NA; j_gene: TRBJ2-7; d_gene: TRBD1; CDR3nt: TGTGCCAGCAGCACAGTTAGGACAGGGGGCAGTCAGTACTTC; CDR3aa: CASSTVRTGGSQYF
v_gene: TRBV5-5; abundance: NA; j_gene: TRBJ2-2; d_gene: NA; CDR3nt: TGTGCCAGCAGCTCAAAGGATACAGAGAACACCGGGGAGCTGTTTTTT; CDR3aa: CASSSKDTENTGELFF
v_gene: TRBV10-3; abundance: NA; j_gene: TRBJ2-5; d_gene: TRBD2; CDR3nt: TGTGCCATCAGAAGCGGGGACCAAGAGACCCAGTACTTC; CDR3aa: CAIRSGDQETQYF
v_gene: TRBV19; abundance: medium-sized; j_gene: TRBJ2-7; d_gene: TRBD1; CDR3nt: TGTGCCAGTGGACAGGGGAAAAAGTACTTC; CDR3aa: CASGQGKKYF
v_gene: TRBV10-3; abundance: NA; j_gene: TRBJ1-5; d_gene: NA; CDR3nt: TGTGCCATCAGTGAGACCAGTAATCAGCCCCAGCATTTT; CDR3aa: CAISETSNQPQHF
v_gene: TRBV19; abundance: many; j_gene: TRBJ1-5; d_gene: NA; CDR3nt: TGTGCCAGTAGTATAGGGACGGTTAGCAATCAGCCCCAGCATTTT; CDR3aa: CASSIGTVSNQPQHF
v_gene: TRBV11-2; abundance: NA; j_gene: TRBJ1-6; d_gene: NA; CDR3nt: TGTGCCAGCAGCTTAGGGGGCAGATCACCCCTCCACTTT; CDR3aa: CASSLGGRSPLHF
v_gene: TRBV7-9; abundance: many; j_gene: TRBJ2-7; d_gene: TRBD2; CDR3nt: TGTGCCAGCAGCTCAAAGACTAGCGGGGGGGCCCTTTCCTACGAGCAGTACTTC; CDR3aa: CASSSKTSGGALSYEQYF
v_gene: TRBV7-7; abundance: few; j_gene: TRBJ2-3; d_gene: NA; CDR3nt: TGTGCCAGCAGCACCCAGGGGGGTACGCAGTATTTT; CDR3aa: CASSTQGGTQYF
v_gene: TRBV10-3; abundance: medium-sized; j_gene: TRBJ2-7; d_gene: TRBD1; CDR3nt: TGTGCCATCAGTGCTTTGACTCGGGACAGGGGGCGAGAGTACGAGCAGTACTTC; CDR3aa: CAISALTRDRGREYEQYF
v_gene: TRBV7-2; abundance: once; j_gene: TRBJ1-6; d_gene: TRBD1; CDR3nt: TGTGCCAGCAGCTTGTTGCAGGGGGTTTCACCCCTCCACTTT; CDR3aa: CASSLLQGVSPLHF
v_gene: TRBV27; abundance: many; j_gene: TRBJ1-2; d_gene: TRBD1; CDR3nt: TGTGCCAGCAGTTTATCCGAAGGGGACAGGGGTTACGGCTACACCTTC; CDR3aa: CASSLSEGDRGYGYTF
v_gene: TRBV25-1; abundance: NA; j_gene: TRBJ2-7; d_gene: TRBD1; CDR3nt: TGTGCCAGCAGTAAGGGACAGAACTACGAGCAGTACTTC; CDR3aa: CASSKGQNYEQYF
v_gene: TRBV19; abundance: NA; j_gene: TRBJ2-1; d_gene: TRBD1; CDR3nt: TGTGCCAGTAGTATAGAGGGACAGGGATACAATGAGCAGTTCTTC; CDR3aa: CASSIEGQGYNEQFF
v_gene: TRBV29-1; abundance: NA; j_gene: TRBJ2-3; d_gene: NA; CDR3nt: TGCAGCGTTGAAGTACCAACAGGCCGAAAGCTTCTCCACCCCACAGATACGCAGTATTTT; CDR3aa: CSVEVPTGRKLLHPTDTQYF
v_gene: TRBV7-6; abundance: once; j_gene: TRBJ1-6; d_gene: TRBD1; CDR3nt: TGTGCCAGCAGTTCGGACAGGGCGCTTTCACCCCTCCGCTTT; CDR3aa: CASSSDRALSPLRF
v_gene: TRBV20-1; abundance: many; j_gene: TRBJ1-2; d_gene: NA; CDR3nt: TGCAGTGCTAGAGGGGGGACACCTGGCTACACCTTC; CDR3aa: CSARGGTPGYTF
v_gene: TRBV19; abundance: once; j_gene: TRBJ1-5; d_gene: NA; CDR3nt: TGTGCCAGTAGTATACCCCACCGGGACACCAGCAATCAGCCCCAGCATTTT; CDR3aa: CASSIPHRDTSNQPQHF
v_gene: TRBV7-9; abundance: many; j_gene: TRBJ1-3; d_gene: NA; CDR3nt: TGTGCCAGCAGCTCAGACGGCCGGCTAAACACCATATATTTT; CDR3aa: CASSSDGRLNTIYF
v_gene: TRBV2; abundance: NA; j_gene: TRBJ1-1; d_gene: NA; CDR3nt: TGTGCTAGAGCGCAGGGTCTAGACACTGAAGCTTTCTTT; CDR3aa: CARAQGLDTEAFF
v_gene: TRBV10-1; abundance: NA; j_gene: TRBJ2-5; d_gene: NA; CDR3nt: TGCGCCAGCAGTGAGTCGTGGGACTCCAGCCAGGGAGAGACCCAGTACTTC; CDR3aa: CASSESWDSSQGETQYF
v_gene: TRBV25-1; abundance: NA; j_gene: TRBJ2-7; d_gene: TRBD1; CDR3nt: TGTGCCAGCAGCGCGACAGGGAACTACGAGCAGTACTTC; CDR3aa: CASSATGNYEQYF
v_gene: TRBV10-2; abundance: NA; j_gene: TRBJ2-7; d_gene: NA; CDR3nt: TGCGCCAGCAGACTCAGTGGCACTAGCGAGCAGTACTTC; CDR3aa: CASRLSGTSEQYF
v_gene: TRBV19; abundance: NA; j_gene: TRBJ2-2; d_gene: NA; CDR3nt: TGTGCCAGTAGATACGGGGTAATGGGCACCGGGGAGCTGTTTTTT; CDR3aa: CASRYGVMGTGELFF
v_gene: TRBV30; abundance: NA; j_gene: TRBJ2-5; d_gene: TRBD2; CDR3nt: TGTGCCTGGAGTGTCCCGGGACTAGCGGAAGAGACCCAGTACTTC; CDR3aa: CAWSVPGLAEETQYF
v_gene: TRBV10-3; abundance: NA; j_gene: TRBJ1-5; d_gene: TRBD1; CDR3nt: TGTGCCATCAGTGAGGGACAGGAACCCCATCAGCCCCAGCATTTT; CDR3aa: CAISEGQEPHQPQHF
v_gene: TRBV19; abundance: NA; j_gene: TRBJ2-5; d_gene: NA; CDR3nt: TGTGCCAGTAATAGTCAAGGGCAAGAGACCCAGTACTTC; CDR3aa: CASNSQGQETQYF
v_gene: TRBV29-1; abundance: NA; j_gene: TRBJ2-3; d_gene: TRBD2; CDR3nt: TGCAGCGTTGACGGCACTAGCGATACAGATACGCAGTATTTT; CDR3aa: CSVDGTSDTDTQYF